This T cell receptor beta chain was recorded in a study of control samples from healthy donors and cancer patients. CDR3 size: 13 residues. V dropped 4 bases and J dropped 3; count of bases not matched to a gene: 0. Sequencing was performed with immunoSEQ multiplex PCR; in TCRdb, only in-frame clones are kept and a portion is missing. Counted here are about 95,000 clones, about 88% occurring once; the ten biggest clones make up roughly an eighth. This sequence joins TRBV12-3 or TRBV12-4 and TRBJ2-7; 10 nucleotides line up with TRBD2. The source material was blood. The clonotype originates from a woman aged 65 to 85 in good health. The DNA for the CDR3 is TGTGCCAGCAGTTGGACTAGCGGCTACGAGCAGTACTTC. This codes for CASSWTSGYEQYF.